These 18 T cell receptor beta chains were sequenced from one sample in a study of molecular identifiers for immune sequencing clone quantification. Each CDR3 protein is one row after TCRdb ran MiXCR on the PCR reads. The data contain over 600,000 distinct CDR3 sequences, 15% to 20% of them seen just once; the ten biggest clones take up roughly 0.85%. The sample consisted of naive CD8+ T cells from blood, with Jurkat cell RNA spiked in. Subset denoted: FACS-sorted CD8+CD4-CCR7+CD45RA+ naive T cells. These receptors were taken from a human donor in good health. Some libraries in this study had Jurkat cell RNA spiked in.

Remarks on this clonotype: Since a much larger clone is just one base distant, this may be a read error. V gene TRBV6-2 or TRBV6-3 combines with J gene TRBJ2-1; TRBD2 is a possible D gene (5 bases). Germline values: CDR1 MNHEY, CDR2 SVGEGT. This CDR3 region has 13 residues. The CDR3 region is CASRLAPGNEQLF. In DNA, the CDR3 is TGTGCCAGCAGATTGGCGCCGGGGAATGAGCAGCTCTTC.

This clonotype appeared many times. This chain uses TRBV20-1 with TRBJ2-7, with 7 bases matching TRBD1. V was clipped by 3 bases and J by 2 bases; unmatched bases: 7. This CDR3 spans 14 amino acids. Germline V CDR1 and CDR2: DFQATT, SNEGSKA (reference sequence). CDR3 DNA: TGCAGTGCTAGGTGGGACAGCAACACCTACGAGCAGTACTTC. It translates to CSARWDSNTYEQYF.

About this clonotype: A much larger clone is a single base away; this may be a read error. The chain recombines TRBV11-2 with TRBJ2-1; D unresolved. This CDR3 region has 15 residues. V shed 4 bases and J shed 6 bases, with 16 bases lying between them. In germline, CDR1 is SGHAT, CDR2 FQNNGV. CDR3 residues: CASSSRDLGPNEQFF. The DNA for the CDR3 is TGTGCCAGCAGCTCCAGAGACCTGGGTCCCAATGAGCAGTTCTTC.

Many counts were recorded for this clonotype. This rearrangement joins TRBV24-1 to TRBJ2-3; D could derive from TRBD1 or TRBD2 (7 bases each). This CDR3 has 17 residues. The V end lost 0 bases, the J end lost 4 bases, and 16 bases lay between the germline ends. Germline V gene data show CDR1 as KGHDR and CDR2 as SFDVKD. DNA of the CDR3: TGTGCCACCAGTGATTTGCAGGGGGGGGTAGCTCCAGATACGCAGTATTTT. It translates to CATSDLQGGVAPDTQYF.

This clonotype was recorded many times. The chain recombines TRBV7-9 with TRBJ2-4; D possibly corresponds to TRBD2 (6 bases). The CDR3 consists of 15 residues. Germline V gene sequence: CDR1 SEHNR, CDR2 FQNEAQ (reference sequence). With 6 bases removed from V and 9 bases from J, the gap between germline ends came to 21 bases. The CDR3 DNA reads TGTGCCAGCAGTTCTACCGGGACTGAGGGAGGCATTCAGTACTTC. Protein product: CASSSTGTEGGIQYF.

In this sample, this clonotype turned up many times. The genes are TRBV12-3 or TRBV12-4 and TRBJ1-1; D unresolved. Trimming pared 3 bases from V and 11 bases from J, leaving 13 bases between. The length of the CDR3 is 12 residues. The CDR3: CASSFGFGEAFF. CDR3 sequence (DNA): TGTGCCAGCAGTTTCGGCTTTGGTGAGGCTTTCTTT.

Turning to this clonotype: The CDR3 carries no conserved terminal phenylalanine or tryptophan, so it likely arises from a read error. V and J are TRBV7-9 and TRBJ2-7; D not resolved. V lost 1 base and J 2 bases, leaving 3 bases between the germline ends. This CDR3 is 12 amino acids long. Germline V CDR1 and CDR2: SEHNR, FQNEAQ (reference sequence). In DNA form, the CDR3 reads TGTGCCAGCAGCTTAGGTACCTACGAGCAGTACTTA. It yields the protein CASSLGTYEQYL.

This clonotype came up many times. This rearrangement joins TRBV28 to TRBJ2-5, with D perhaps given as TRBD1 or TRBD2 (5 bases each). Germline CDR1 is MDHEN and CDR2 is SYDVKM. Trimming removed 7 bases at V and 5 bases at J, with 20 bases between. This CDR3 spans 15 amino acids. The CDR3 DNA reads TGTGCCAGCATTCCTGAAAAACGGGGCTGGGAGACCCAGTACTTC. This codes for CASIPEKRGWETQYF.

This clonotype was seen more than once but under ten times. Here the CDR3 DNA reads TGTGCCAGTAGTACCTGGGGGCGAGAGACCCAGTACTTC. Translating gives CASSTWGRETQYF. This chain joins TRBV19 and TRBJ2-5, with TRBD1 as a possible D gene (6 bases). CDR3 size: 13 residues. V was clipped by 4 bases and J by 4 bases, with 10 bases between them. Germline CDR1 reads LNHDA; CDR2 reads SQIVND (reference sequence).

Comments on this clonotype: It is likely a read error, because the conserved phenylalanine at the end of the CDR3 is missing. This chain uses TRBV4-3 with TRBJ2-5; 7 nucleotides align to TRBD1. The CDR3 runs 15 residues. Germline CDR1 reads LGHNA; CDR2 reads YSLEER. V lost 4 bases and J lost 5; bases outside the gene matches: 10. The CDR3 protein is CASSRWQGGLETQYS. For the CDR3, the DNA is TGCGCCAGCAGCCGATGGCAAGGGGGCCTGGAGACCCAGTACTCC.

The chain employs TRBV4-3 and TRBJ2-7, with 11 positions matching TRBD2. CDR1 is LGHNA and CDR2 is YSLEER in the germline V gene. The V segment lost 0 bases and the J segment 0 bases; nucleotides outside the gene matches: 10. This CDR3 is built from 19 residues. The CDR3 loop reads CASSQDKTSGDIFSYEQYF. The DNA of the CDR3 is TGCGCCAGCAGCCAAGATAAGACTAGCGGGGACATATTCTCCTACGAGCAGTACTTC.

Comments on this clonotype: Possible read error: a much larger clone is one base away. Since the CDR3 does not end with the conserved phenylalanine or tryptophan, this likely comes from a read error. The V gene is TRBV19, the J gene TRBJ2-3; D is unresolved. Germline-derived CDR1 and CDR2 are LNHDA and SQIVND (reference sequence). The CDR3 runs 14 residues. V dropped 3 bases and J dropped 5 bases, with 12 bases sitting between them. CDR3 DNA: TGTGCCAGTAGTATGATCCAAAGAGGAGATACGCAGTATTCT. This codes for CASSMIQRGDTQYS.

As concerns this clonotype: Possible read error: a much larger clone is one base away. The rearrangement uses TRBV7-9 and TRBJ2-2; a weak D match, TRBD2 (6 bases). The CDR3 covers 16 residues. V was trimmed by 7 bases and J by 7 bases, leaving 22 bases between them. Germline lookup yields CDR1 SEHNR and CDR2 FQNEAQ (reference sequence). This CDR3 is CASIPEGPAVVGELFF. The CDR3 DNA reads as TGTGCCAGCATCCCGGAGGGACCAGCGGTCGTCGGGGAGCTGTTTTTT. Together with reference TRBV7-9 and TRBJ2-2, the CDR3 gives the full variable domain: DTGVSQNPRHKITKRGQNVTFRCDPISEHNRLYWYRQTLGQGPEFLTYFQNEAQLEKSRLLSDRFSAERPKGSFSTLEIQRTEQGDSAMYLCASIPEGPAVVGELFFGEGSRLTVL.

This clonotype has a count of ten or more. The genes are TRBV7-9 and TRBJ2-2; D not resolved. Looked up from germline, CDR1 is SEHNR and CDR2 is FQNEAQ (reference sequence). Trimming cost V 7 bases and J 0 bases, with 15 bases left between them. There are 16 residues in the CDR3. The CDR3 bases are TGTGCCAGCATCTCCGATGGGCAGACGAACACCGGGGAGCTGTTTTTT. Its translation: CASISDGQTNTGELFF.

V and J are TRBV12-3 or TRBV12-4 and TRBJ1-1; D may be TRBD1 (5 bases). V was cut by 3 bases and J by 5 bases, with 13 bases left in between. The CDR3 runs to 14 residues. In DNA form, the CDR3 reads TGTGCCAGCAGTTTTTACGCAGGGTCTACTGAAGCTTTCTTT. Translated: CASSFYAGSTEAFF.

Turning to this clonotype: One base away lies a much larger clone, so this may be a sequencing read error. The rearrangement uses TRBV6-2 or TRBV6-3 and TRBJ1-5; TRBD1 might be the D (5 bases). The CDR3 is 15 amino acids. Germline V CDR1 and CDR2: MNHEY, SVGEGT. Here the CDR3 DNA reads TGTGCCTGCAGCTCAGAAGACAGAAGAAATCAGCCCCAGCATTTT. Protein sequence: CACSSEDRRNQPQHF.

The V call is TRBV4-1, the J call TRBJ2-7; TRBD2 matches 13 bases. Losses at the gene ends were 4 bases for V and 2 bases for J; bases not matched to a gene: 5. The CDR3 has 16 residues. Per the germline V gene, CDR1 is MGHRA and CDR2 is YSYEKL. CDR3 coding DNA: TGCGCCAGCAGCCGAGGGACTAGCGGGGCACCCTACGAGCAGTACTTC. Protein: CASSRGTSGAPYEQYF.

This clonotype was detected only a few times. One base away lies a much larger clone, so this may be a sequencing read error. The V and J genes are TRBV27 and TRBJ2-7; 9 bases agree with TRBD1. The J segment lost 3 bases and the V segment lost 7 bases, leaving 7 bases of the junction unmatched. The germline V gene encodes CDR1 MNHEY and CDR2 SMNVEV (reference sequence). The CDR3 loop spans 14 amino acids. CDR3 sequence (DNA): TGTGCCAGCAAGATAGGGACAGGGAACTACGAGCAGTACTTC. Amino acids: CASKIGTGNYEQYF.